The 30 T cell receptor beta chains below all came from one sample that was sequenced in a study of neurological immune-mediated disorders. TCRdb fed the 5' RACE reads into MiXCR, producing one record per CDR3 protein. The sample holds some 49,000 distinct CDR3 sequences, roughly 10% seen once. Time point reported: longitudinal time-point 1 (baseline). The sequenced material came from PBMCs. Receptor source: a woman aged 40 to 50 in good health.

This clonotype showed up many times. The rearrangement uses TRBV4-2 and TRBJ2-2, with 9 nucleotides matching TRBD2. CDR3 size: 14 residues. Trimming took 11 bases from V and 5 from J; bases not matched to a gene: 9. The germline V gene has CDR1 LGHNA and CDR2 YNFKEQ. Here the CDR3 DNA reads TGTGCCGGATCAGCGGGGGGAGGGACCGGGGAGCTGTTTTTT. Translated, it gives CAGSAGGGTGELFF.

This clonotype was observed many times. The chain carries TRBV3-1 and TRBJ2-3; a possible D gene is TRBD2 (7 bases). The CDR3 has 14 amino acids. Trimming took off 4 bases at V and 6 bases at J, with 14 bases between the two ends. Per the germline V gene, CDR1 is LGHDT and CDR2 is YNNKEL (reference sequence). CDR3 region: CASSPWRGLDTQYF. As DNA, the CDR3 is TGTGCCAGCAGCCCGTGGCGGGGGCTGGATACGCAGTATTTT.

The sample holds many counts of this clonotype. The rearrangement uses TRBV5-6 and TRBJ1-1; D remains ambiguous. V was pared by 3 bases and J by 7 bases, with 16 bases between. Germline CDR1 reads SGHDT; CDR2 reads YYEEEE. This CDR3 contains 14 residues. CDR3 bases: TGTGCCAGCAGCTACCGAGCGGGCTCAGGTGAAGCTTTCTTT. Protein product: CASSYRAGSGEAFF.

This clonotype was observed at least ten times. The rearrangement uses TRBV4-3 and TRBJ2-3, with D unclear. Germline V gene lookup returns CDR1 LGHNA and CDR2 YSLEER. V was clipped by 0 bases and J by 2 bases, with 15 bases between them. CDR3 length equals 17 residues. Here the CDR3 reads CASSQEALARNTDTQYF. CDR3 bases: TGCGCCAGCAGCCAAGAGGCCCTGGCAAGAAACACAGATACGCAGTATTTT.

In this sample, this clonotype turned up a few times. The J gene is TRBJ2-6, the V gene TRBV5-1; D may be TRBD1 (6 bases). Germline values: CDR1 SGHRS, CDR2 YFSETQ. The CDR3 totals 15 residues. The V gene lost 2 bases and the J gene lost 5 bases, with 11 bases spanning the gap. The DNA of the CDR3 is TGCGCCAGCAGCTTAGGGGACACTTGGGCCAACGTCCTGACTTTC. Protein: CASSLGDTWANVLTF.

At least ten counts were recorded for this clonotype. The rearrangement links TRBV7-4 to TRBJ2-7; 14 positions match TRBD2. The trim removed 4 bases at V and 0 bases at J, leaving 2 bases unmatched. Germline V gene data show CDR1 as SGHVT and CDR2 as SQSDAQ. This CDR3 spans 16 amino acids. For the CDR3, the DNA is TGTGCCAGCAGCTCCGGGACTAGCGGGAGCTCCTACGAGCAGTACTTC. Its translation is CASSSGTSGSSYEQYF.

This clonotype has at least ten counts. The rearrangement joins TRBV6-2 or TRBV6-3 to TRBJ2-6; D possibly uses TRBD1 or TRBD2 (6 bases each). Trimming took off 6 bases at V and 0 bases at J, with 15 bases between the two ends. CDR1 MNHEY and CDR2 SVGEGT come from the germline V gene. There are 17 residues in the CDR3. CDR3 in DNA: TGTGCCAGCAGCCGGTGGGGGGCTCCCTCTGGGGCCAACGTCCTGACTTTC. Amino acids: CASSRWGAPSGANVLTF.

This clonotype was recorded at least ten times. The V call is TRBV10-3, the J call TRBJ2-7; no reliable D call. V lost 0 bases, J lost 0 bases, and 6 bases lay in between. The germline CDR1 and CDR2 sequences are ENHRY and SYGVKD. The CDR3 length is 14 residues. CDR3 DNA sequence: TGTGCCATCAGTGAGTCTTTAAACTCCTACGAGCAGTACTTC. Translating it yields CAISESLNSYEQYF.

This clonotype was observed at least ten times. This chain joins TRBV5-1 and TRBJ2-2, with D perhaps TRBD2 (7 bases). The ends were cut back, 7 bases at V and 2 bases at J, with 15 bases in the middle. Per germline, CDR1 SGHRS and CDR2 YFSETQ. CDR3 size: 15 residues. CDR3 in DNA: TGCGCCAGCCAACGAGGGGGGGGTAACACCGGGGAGCTGTTTTTT. Translated: CASQRGGGNTGELFF.

Turning to this clonotype: A junction end diverges from the germline sequence, so it may reflect a read error. The chain carries TRBV7-2 and TRBJ1-5; possible D gene TRBD1, 5 bases. Germline CDR1 reads SGHTA; CDR2 reads FQGNSA. This CDR3 is built from 14 residues. CDR3 sequence reads: CARSQTGVGQPQNF. The DNA of the CDR3 is TGTGCCAGAAGCCAGACGGGGGTCGGCCAGCCCCAGAATTTT. Filled out from reference TRBV7-2 and TRBJ1-5, the complete variable domain reads GAGVSQSPSNKVTEKGKDVELRCDPISGHTALYWYRQSLGQGLEFLIYFQGNSAPDKSGLPSDRFSAERTGGSVSTLTIQRTQQEDSAVYLCARSQTGVGQPQNFGDGTRLSIL.

This clonotype was observed many times. The V and J genes are TRBV6-1 and TRBJ1-6; 7 nucleotides match TRBD1. The V gene end was trimmed by 6 bases and the J gene end by 8 bases; junction bases not matched to a gene: 7. This CDR3 contains 14 residues. Germline-derived CDR1 and CDR2 are MNHNS and SASEGT. CDR3 bases: TGTGCCAGCAGGGGAGGACAGGATGATTCACCCCTCCACTTT. Translated, it gives CASRGGQDDSPLHF.

In its sample, this clonotype was seen many times. J is TRBJ2-1 and V is TRBV7-2; D is unresolved. Germline V lookup: CDR1 SGHTA, CDR2 FQGNSA. Trimming left V 6 bases short and J 8 bases short, with 5 bases between. CDR3 length: 10 residues. Written as DNA, the CDR3 is TGTGCCAGCAGTCAGTATGAGCAGTTCTTC. Amino acid sequence: CASSQYEQFF.

This clonotype was seen at least ten times. The V gene is TRBV20-1, the J gene TRBJ2-7; D unresolved. V dropped 0 bases and J dropped 3 bases, with 12 bases sitting between them. CDR3 length: 14 amino acids. Germline CDR1 and CDR2: DFQATT and SNEGSKA (reference sequence). This CDR3 is CSARDGQVIYEQYF. The DNA of the CDR3 is TGCAGTGCTAGAGATGGGCAGGTTATCTACGAGCAGTACTTC.

This clonotype came up many times. The V call is TRBV5-6, the J call TRBJ1-2; tentative D call: TRBD1 (6 bases). The ends were cut back, 0 bases at V and 5 bases at J, with 8 bases in the middle. Germline V lookup: CDR1 SGHDT, CDR2 YYEEEE. The CDR3 runs 13 residues. CDR3: CASSLAGVYGYTF. CDR3 DNA: TGTGCCAGCAGCTTGGCAGGGGTATATGGCTACACCTTC.

This clonotype was detected many times. One end of the junction is discordant with germline, which a read error may explain. This rearrangement joins TRBV27 to TRBJ2-3; 10 bases are shared with TRBD2. Germline V gene sequence: CDR1 MNHEY, CDR2 SMNVEV (reference sequence). This CDR3 is 16 amino acids long. The CDR3 bases are TGTGCCAGCAGTAACTCGTTAGCGGGAGGAAGTCCCGGGACACATTTT. This sequence encodes CASSNSLAGGSPGTHF.

This clonotype was found many times. V is TRBV21-1 and J is TRBJ1-2. TRBV21-1 is termed a pseudogene. The CDR3 contains 14 residues. The DNA of the CDR3 is TGTGCCAGCAGCAAATGGGGGGGGAGGGCTGGCTACACCTTC. This codes for CASSKWGGRAGYTF.

The gene calls are TRBV25-1 and TRBJ2-5, with 8 bases aligning to TRBD1. CDR1 is MGHDK and CDR2 is SYGVNS in the germline V gene. V lost 5 bases and J lost 5; bases outside the gene matches: 7. This CDR3 spans 14 amino acids. DNA for the CDR3: TGTGCCAGCAGTCTGGCAGGGGGCCTGGAGACCCAGTACTTC. As protein: CASSLAGGLETQYF. The whole variable domain, remainder taken from reference TRBV25-1 and TRBJ2-5, is EADIYQTPRYLVIGTGKKITLECSQTMGHDKMYWYQQDPGMELHLIHYSYGVNSTEKGDLSSESTVSRIRTEHFPLTLESARPSHTSQYLCASSLAGGLETQYFGPGTRLLVL.

This clonotype was seen repeatedly, ten times or more. The chain recombines TRBV6-2 or TRBV6-3 with TRBJ2-5; the D is unclear. V lost 5 bases to trimming and J lost 3 bases, with 13 bases between them. The CDR3 spans 14 residues. Germline V gene lookup returns CDR1 MNHEY and CDR2 SVGEGT. CDR3 sequence: CASSPRLYEETQYF. CDR3 coding DNA: TGTGCCAGCAGTCCCCGGCTCTATGAAGAGACCCAGTACTTC.

This clonotype was detected ten times or more. The rearrangement links TRBV12-3 or TRBV12-4 to TRBJ1-1; D unclear. V was pared by 1 base and J by 10 bases, with 7 bases between. The CDR3 runs to 11 residues. The CDR3 region has the DNA TGTGCCAGCAGTTTAGATCGGCCAGCTTTCTTT. It encodes CASSLDRPAFF.

This clonotype appeared many times. This chain uses TRBV2 with TRBJ2-7, with 10 bases identical to TRBD1. The germline V gene has CDR1 SNHLY and CDR2 FYNNEI. This CDR3 has 12 residues. V lost 8 bases and J lost 7; bases outside the gene matches: 5. This chain's CDR3 is CASRDRGPEQYF. CDR3 sequence (DNA): TGTGCCAGCCGGGACAGGGGACCGGAGCAGTACTTC.

There are many counts of this clonotype. The rearrangement uses TRBV2 and TRBJ1-1; D gene unclear. Germline CDR1 reads SNHLY; CDR2 reads FYNNEI. The CDR3 is 11 residues long. V was shortened by 4 bases and J by 5 bases, with 5 bases between the two germline ends. CDR3 loop: CASSVGTEAFF. The DNA for the CDR3 is TGTGCCAGCAGTGTAGGGACTGAAGCTTTCTTT.

Many counts were recorded for this clonotype. The CDR3 DNA reads TGTGCCAGCAGCTTAGTTATCACAGGGAACACCGGGGAGCTGTTTTTT. Encoded protein: CASSLVITGNTGELFF. This chain uses TRBV7-2 with TRBJ2-2; TRBD1 is a possible D gene (5 bases). This CDR3 has 16 residues. The V end was cut by 1 base, the J end by 1 base, with 10 bases between. Germline lookup yields CDR1 SGHTA and CDR2 FQGNSA.

At least ten counts were recorded for this clonotype. The chain carries TRBV9 and TRBJ2-3, with D perhaps TRBD2 (6 bases). The CDR3 loop spans 16 amino acids. In germline, CDR1 is SGDLS, CDR2 YYNGEE. V was shortened by 4 bases and J by 2 bases, with 17 bases between the two germline ends. In DNA, the CDR3 is TGTGCCAGCAGCCCCGGCGTAGCGGACCCCACAGATACGCAGTATTTT. Translation gives CASSPGVADPTDTQYF.

This clonotype was observed at least ten times. The chain combines TRBV24-1 with TRBJ2-7; D is uncertain. This CDR3 contains 17 residues. Germline assignment: CDR1 KGHDR and CDR2 SFDVKD. Trimming took 5 bases from V and 5 from J, leaving 24 bases between them. This chain's CDR3 is CATSANEPDFGKDEQYF. The CDR3 DNA sequence: TGTGCCACCAGTGCTAACGAACCGGATTTCGGAAAAGACGAGCAGTACTTC.

This clonotype is medium-sized within its sample. The chain has TRBV5-1 and TRBJ2-5; possibly TRBD2 for D (6 bases). V shed 5 bases and J shed 0 bases, with 14 bases lying between them. Looked up from germline, CDR1 is SGHRS and CDR2 is YFSETQ. This CDR3 spans 15 amino acids. CDR3 sequence: CASSQGGPDQETQYF. CDR3 in DNA: TGCGCCAGCAGTCAGGGAGGACCCGACCAAGAGACCCAGTACTTC.

This clonotype was picked up many times. DNA for the CDR3: TGTGCCAGCAGTACGGACCCACGGGGTGAAAAACTGTTTTTT. Encoded protein: CASSTDPRGEKLFF. This chain connects TRBV12-3 or TRBV12-4 to TRBJ1-4, with D unresolved. The CDR3 is made up of 14 amino acids. Trimming removed 5 bases from V and 7 bases from J, with 14 bases in between.

This clonotype was seen ten or more times. The chain uses TRBV27 and TRBJ2-2; 8 bases agree with TRBD1. Germline V gives CDR1 MNHEY, CDR2 SMNVEV (reference sequence). Germline trimming cut 6 bases from V and 5 bases from J; bases unmatched to any gene: 8. The CDR3 runs 15 residues. The CDR3: CASRSGTGRTGELFF. The CDR3 region has the DNA TGTGCCAGCAGGAGTGGGACAGGAAGGACCGGGGAGCTGTTTTTT.

This chain connects TRBV4-3 to TRBJ2-7; tentatively, D is TRBD1 (5 bases). Trimming removed 3 bases from V and 6 bases from J, with 18 bases in between. This CDR3 contains 15 residues. Per germline, CDR1 LGHNA and CDR2 YSLEER. The CDR3 DNA reads as TGCGCCAGCAGCCAGGGGCGATATTCTCTCAGCGAGCAGTACTTC. Its translation is CASSQGRYSLSEQYF.

This clonotype was seen ten or more times. The chain couples TRBV4-3 to TRBJ1-1, with D possibly matching TRBD1 (5 bases). Germline CDR1 LGHNA, CDR2 YSLEER. The CDR3 has 16 amino acids. The V end was cut by 4 bases, the J end by 5 bases, with 20 bases between. This chain's CDR3 is CASSPYQGRANTEAFF. The CDR3 nucleotides read TGCGCCAGCAGCCCTTACCAGGGCAGGGCGAATACTGAAGCTTTCTTT.

This clonotype appeared many times. The chain has TRBV6-2 or TRBV6-3 and TRBJ2-7; 7 nucleotides line up with TRBD1. The V gene's germline CDR1 is MNHEY and CDR2 SVGEGT. With 5 bases clipped from V and 4 bases from J, the junction kept 11 bases outside the gene matches. There are 15 residues in the CDR3. CDR3: CASSNRAGGIYEQYF. CDR3 DNA sequence: TGTGCCAGCAGTAACCGCGCAGGGGGTATTTACGAGCAGTACTTC.